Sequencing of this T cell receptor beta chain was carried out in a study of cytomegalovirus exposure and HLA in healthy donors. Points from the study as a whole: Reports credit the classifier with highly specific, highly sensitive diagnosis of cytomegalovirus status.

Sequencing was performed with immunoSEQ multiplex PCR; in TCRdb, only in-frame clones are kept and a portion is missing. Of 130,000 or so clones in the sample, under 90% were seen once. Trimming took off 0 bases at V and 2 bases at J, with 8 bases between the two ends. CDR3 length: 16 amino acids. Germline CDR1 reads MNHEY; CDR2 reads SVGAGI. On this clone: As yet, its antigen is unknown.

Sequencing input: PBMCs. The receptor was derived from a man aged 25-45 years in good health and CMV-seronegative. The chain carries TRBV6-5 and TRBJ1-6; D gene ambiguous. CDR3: CASSYSPEPYNSPLHF. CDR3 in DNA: TGTGCCAGCAGTTACTCCCCAGAACCCTATAATTCACCCCTCCACTTT.